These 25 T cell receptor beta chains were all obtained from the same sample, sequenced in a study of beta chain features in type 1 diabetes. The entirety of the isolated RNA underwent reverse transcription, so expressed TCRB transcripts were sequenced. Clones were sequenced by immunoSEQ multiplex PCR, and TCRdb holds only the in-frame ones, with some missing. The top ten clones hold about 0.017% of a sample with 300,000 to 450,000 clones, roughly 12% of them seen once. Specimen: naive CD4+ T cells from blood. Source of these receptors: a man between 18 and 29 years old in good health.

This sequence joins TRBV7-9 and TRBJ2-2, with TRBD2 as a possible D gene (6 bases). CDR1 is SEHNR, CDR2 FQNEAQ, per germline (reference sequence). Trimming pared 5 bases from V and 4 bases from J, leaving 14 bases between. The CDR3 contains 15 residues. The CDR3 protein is CASSRPQEGTGELFF. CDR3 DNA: TGTGCCAGCAGCCGCCCTCAGGAGGGCACCGGGGAGCTGTTTTTT.

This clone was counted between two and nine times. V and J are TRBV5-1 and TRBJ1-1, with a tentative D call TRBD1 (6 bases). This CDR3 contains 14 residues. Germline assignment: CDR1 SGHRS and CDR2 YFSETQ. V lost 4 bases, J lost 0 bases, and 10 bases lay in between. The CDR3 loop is CASSLGHLNTEAFF. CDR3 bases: TGCGCCAGCAGCCTGGGACACCTGAACACTGAAGCTTTCTTT.

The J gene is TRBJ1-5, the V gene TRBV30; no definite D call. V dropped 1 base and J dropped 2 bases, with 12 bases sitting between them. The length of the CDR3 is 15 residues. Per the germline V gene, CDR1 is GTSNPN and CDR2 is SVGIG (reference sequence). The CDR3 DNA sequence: TGTGCCTGGAGTGCGGGGATGGGAGGCAATCAGCCCCAGCATTTT. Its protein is CAWSAGMGGNQPQHF.

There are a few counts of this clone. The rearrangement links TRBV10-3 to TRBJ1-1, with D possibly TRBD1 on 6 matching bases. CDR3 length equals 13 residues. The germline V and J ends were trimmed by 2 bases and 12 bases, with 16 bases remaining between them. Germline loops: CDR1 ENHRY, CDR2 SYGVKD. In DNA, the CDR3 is TGTGCCATCAGTGAGGCCCTCCTACAGGGAACTTTCTTT. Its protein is CAISEALLQGTFF.

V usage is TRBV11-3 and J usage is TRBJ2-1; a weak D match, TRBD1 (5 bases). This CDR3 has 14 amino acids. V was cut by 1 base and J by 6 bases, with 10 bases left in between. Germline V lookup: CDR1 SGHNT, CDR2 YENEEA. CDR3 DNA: TGTGCCAGCAGCTTAGCCCACAGGTCCAATGAGCAGTTCTTC. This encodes CASSLAHRSNEQFF.

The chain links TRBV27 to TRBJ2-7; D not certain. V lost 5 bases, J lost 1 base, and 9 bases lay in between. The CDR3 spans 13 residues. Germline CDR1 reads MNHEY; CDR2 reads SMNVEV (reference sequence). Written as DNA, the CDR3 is TGTGCCAGCAGTCGGCAGGCTTCCTACGAGCAGTACTTC. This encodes CASSRQASYEQYF.

CDR3 loop: CAISPGSDYGYTF. The DNA for the CDR3 is TGTGCCATCAGCCCGGGGAGTGACTATGGCTACACCTTC. The chain employs TRBV10-3 and TRBJ1-2; D is undetermined. V lost 6 bases, J lost 3 bases, and 11 bases lay in between. The CDR3 runs to 13 residues. Germline V gene data show CDR1 as ENHRY and CDR2 as SYGVKD.

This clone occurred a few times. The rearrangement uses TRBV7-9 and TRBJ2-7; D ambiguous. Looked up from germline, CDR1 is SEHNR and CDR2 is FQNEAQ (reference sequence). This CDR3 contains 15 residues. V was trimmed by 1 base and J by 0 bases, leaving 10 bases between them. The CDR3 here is CASSLVGRISYEQYF. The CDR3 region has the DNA TGTGCCAGCAGCTTAGTAGGCAGGATCTCCTACGAGCAGTACTTC.

The CDR3 coding sequence is TGTGCCTGGAGTGTCCAGATTAGGGGGGATACGCAGTATTTT. Protein: CAWSVQIRGDTQYF. The gene calls are TRBV30 and TRBJ2-3; tentatively, D is TRBD1 (6 bases). Trimming shortened V by 0 bases and J by 6 bases, and 13 bases separated the two germline ends. The CDR3 spans 14 residues. The germline V gene has CDR1 GTSNPN and CDR2 SVGIG (reference sequence).

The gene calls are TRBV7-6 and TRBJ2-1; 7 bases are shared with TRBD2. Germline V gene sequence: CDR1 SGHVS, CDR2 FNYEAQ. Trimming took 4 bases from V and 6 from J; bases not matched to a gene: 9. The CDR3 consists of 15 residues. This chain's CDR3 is CASSSPGGGSNEQFF. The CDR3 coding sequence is TGTGCCAGCAGCTCCCCTGGGGGGGGGTCCAATGAGCAGTTCTTC.

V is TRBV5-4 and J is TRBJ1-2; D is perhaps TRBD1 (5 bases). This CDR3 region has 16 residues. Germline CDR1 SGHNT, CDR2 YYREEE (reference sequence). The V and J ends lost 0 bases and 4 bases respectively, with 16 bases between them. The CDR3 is CASSLEGVRFSYGYTF. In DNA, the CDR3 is TGTGCCAGCAGCTTGGAAGGGGTGAGGTTTAGCTATGGCTACACCTTC.

The CDR3 loop is CASSQEWTSDGSYEQYF. The CDR3 DNA reads as TGCGCCAGCAGCCAAGAATGGACTAGCGACGGCTCCTACGAGCAGTACTTC. This chain uses TRBV4-1 with TRBJ2-7; 9 bases fit TRBD2. The germline gives CDR1 MGHRA, CDR2 YSYEKL. The V segment lost 0 bases and the J segment 0 bases; nucleotides outside the gene matches: 6. The CDR3 consists of 17 residues.

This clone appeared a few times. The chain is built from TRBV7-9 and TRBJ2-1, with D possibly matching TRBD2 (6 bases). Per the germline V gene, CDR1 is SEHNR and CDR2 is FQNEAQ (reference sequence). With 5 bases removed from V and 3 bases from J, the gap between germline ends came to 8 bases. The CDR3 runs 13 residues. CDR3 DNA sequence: TGTGCCAGCAGCCCGGACTACTACAATGAGCAGTTCTTC. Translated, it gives CASSPDYYNEQFF.

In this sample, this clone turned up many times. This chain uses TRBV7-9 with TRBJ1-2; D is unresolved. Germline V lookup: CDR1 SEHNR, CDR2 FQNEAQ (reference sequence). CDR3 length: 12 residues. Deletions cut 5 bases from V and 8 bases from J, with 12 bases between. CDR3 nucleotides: TGTGCCAGCAGCCCGATGACTATCGGCTACACCTTC. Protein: CASSPMTIGYTF.

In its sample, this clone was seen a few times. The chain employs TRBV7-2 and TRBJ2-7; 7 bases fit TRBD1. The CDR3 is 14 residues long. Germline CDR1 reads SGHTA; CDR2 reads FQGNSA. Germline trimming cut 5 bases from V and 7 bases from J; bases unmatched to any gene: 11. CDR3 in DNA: TGTGCCAGCAGCACAGGGGTCGACAGTATGGAGCAGTACTTC. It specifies CASSTGVDSMEQYF.

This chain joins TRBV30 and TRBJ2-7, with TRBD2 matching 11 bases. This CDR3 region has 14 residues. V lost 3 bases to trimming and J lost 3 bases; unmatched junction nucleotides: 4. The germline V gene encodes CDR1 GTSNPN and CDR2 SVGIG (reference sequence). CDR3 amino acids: CAWSRLAGNYEQYF. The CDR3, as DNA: TGTGCCTGGAGCCGACTAGCGGGGAACTACGAGCAGTACTTC. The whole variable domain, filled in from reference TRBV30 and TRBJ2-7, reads SQTIHQWPATLVQPVGSPLSLECTVEGTSNPNLYWYRQAAGRGLQLLFYSVGIGQISSEVPQNLSASRPQDRQFILSSKKLLLSDSGFYLCAWSRLAGNYEQYFGPGTRLTVT.

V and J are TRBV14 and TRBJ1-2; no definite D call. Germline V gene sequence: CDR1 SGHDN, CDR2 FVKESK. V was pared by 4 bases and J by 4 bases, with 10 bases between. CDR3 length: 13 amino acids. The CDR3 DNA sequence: TGTGCCAGCAGCCGAGAGGCGGCCTATGGCTACACCTTC. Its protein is CASSREAAYGYTF.

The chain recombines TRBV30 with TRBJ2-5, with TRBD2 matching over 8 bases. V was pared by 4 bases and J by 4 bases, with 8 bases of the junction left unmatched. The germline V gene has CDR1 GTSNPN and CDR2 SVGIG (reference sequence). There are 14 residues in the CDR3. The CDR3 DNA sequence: TGTGCCTGGAAAGGGCGGGAGGCCGGAGAGACCCAGTACTTC. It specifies CAWKGREAGETQYF. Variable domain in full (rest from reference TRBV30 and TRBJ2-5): SQTIHQWPATLVQPVGSPLSLECTVEGTSNPNLYWYRQAAGRGLQLLFYSVGIGQISSEVPQNLSASRPQDRQFILSSKKLLLSDSGFYLCAWKGREAGETQYFGPGTRLLVL.

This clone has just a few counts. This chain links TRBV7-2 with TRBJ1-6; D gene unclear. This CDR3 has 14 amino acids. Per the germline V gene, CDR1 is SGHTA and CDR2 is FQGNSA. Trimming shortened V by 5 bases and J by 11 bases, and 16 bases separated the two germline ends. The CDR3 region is CASSPGGRSAPLHF. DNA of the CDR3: TGTGCCAGCAGCCCAGGAGGCCGCAGTGCACCCCTCCACTTT.

The CDR3, as DNA: TGCAGCGTTGATCGGGTTATCGAAGTTGAAAAACTGTTTTTT. Its protein is CSVDRVIEVEKLFF. The V and J genes are TRBV29-1 and TRBJ1-4, with D unclear. Trimming took off 3 bases at V and 7 bases at J, with 15 bases between the two ends. CDR1 and CDR2 (germline): SQVTM, ANQGSEA. The CDR3 is 14 amino acids.

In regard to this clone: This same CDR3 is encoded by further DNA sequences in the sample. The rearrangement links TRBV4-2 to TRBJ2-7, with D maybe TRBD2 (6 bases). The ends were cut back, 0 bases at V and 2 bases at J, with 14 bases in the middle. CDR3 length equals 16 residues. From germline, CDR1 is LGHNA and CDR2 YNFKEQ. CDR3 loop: CASSQDRGTGAYEQYF. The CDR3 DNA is TGTGCCAGCAGCCAAGATCGGGGGACTGGGGCCTACGAGCAGTACTTC.

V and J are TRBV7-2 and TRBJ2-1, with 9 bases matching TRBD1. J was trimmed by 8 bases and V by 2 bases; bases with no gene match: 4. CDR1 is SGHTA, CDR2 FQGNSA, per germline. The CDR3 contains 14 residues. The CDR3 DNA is TGTGCCAGCAGCTTAAGGACAGGGGTCGATGAGCAGTTCTTC. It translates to CASSLRTGVDEQFF.

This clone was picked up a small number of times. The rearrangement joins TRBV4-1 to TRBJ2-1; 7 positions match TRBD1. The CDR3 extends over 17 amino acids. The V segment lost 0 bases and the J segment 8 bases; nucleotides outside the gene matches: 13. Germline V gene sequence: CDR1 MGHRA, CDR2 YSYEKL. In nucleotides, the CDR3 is TGCGCCAGCAGCCAAGAAGGGGGCGGTGGGTTTGGACATGAGCAGTTCTTC. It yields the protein CASSQEGGGGFGHEQFF.

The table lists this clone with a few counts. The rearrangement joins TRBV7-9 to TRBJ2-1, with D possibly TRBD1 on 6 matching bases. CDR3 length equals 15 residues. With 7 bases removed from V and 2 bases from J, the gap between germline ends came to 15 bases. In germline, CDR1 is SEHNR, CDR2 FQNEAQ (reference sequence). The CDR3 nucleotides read TGTGCCAGCACGGAACTAAGGACAGCCTACAATGAGCAGTTCTTC. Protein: CASTELRTAYNEQFF.

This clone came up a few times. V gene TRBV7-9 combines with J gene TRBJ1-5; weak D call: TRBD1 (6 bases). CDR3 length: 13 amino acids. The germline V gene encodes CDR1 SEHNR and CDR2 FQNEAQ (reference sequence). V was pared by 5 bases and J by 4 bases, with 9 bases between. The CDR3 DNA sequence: TGTGCCAGCAGCCGGACAGCTAATCAGCCCCAGCATTTT. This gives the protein CASSRTANQPQHF.